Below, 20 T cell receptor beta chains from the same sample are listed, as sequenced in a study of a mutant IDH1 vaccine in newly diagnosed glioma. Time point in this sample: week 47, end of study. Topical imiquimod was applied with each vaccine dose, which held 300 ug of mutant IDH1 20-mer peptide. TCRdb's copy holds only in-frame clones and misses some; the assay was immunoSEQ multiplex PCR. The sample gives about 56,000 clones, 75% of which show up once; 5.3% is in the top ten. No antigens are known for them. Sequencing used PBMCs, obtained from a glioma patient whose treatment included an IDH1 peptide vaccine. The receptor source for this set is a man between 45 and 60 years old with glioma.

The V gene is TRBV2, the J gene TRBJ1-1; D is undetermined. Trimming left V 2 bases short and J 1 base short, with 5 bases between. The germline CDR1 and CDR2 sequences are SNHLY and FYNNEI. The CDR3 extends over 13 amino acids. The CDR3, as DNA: TGTGCCAGCAGTGAATCTTGGAACACTGAAGCTTTCTTT. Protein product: CASSESWNTEAFF.

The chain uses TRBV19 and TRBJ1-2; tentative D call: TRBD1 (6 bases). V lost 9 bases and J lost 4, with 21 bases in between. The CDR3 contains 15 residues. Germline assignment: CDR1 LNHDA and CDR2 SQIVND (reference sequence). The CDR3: CARIFLGAQIYGYTF. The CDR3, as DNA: TGTGCCAGGATATTCTTGGGGGCTCAGATCTATGGCTACACCTTC.

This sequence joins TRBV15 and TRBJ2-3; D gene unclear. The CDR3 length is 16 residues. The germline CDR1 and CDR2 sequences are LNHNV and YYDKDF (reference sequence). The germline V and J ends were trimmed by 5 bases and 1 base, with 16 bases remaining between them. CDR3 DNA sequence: TGTGCCACCAGCCCACTTGCGAGTGTCGGCACAGATACGCAGTATTTT. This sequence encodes CATSPLASVGTDTQYF.

Here the CDR3 reads CASSEGGQGASTEAFF. For the CDR3, the DNA is TGTGCCAGCAGTGAAGGTGGGCAGGGGGCGAGCACTGAAGCTTTCTTT. The gene calls are TRBV25-1 and TRBJ1-1, with 8 bases matching TRBD1. The J segment lost 4 bases and the V segment lost 2 bases, leaving 9 bases of the junction unmatched. Germline V gene data show CDR1 as MGHDK and CDR2 as SYGVNS. CDR3 size: 16 residues.

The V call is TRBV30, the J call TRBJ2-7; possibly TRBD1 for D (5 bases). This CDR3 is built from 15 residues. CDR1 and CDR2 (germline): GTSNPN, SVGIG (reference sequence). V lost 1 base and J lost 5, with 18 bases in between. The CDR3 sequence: CAWSARLGWGDEQYF. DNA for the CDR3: TGTGCCTGGAGTGCAAGACTTGGCTGGGGCGACGAGCAGTACTTC.

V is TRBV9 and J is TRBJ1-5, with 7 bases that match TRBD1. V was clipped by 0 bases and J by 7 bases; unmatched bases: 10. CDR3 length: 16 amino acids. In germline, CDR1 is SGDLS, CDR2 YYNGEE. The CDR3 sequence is CASSVGTGDTGQPQHF. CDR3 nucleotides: TGTGCCAGCAGCGTAGGAACAGGGGACACAGGGCAGCCCCAGCATTTT.

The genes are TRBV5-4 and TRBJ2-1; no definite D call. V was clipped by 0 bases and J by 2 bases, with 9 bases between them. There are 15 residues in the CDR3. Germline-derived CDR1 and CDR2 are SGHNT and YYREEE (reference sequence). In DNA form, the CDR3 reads TGTGCCAGCAGCTTGGTCGGAAGGGCCTACAATGAGCAGTTCTTC. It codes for CASSLVGRAYNEQFF.

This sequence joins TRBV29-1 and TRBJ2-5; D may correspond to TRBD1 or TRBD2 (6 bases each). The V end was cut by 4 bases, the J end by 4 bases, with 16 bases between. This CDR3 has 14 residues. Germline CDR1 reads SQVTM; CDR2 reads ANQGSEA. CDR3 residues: CSVVVGGQGETQYF. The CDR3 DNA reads TGCAGCGTTGTAGTGGGGGGCCAGGGAGAGACCCAGTACTTC. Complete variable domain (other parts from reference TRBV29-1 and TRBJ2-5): SAVISQKPSRDICQRGTSLTIQCQVDSQVTMMFWYRQQPGQSLTLIATANQGSEATYESGFVIDKFPISRPNLTFSTLTVSNMSPEDSSIYLCSVVVGGQGETQYFGPGTRLLVL.

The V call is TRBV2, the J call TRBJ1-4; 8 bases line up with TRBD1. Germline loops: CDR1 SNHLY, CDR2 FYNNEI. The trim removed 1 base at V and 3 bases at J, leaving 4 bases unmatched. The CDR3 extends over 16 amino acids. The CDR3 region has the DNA TGTGCCAGCAGTGAAGAGACGACAGGGGCTAATGAAAAACTGTTTTTT. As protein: CASSEETTGANEKLFF.

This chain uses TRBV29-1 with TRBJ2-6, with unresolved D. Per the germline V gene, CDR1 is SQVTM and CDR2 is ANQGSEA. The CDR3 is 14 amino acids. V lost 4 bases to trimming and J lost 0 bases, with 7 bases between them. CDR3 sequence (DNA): TGCAGCGTTGCGGTATCCTCTGGGGCCAACGTCCTGACTTTC. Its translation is CSVAVSSGANVLTF.

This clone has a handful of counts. CDR3 region: CASSPRGGREDTDTQYF. The DNA of the CDR3 is TGTGCCAGCAGTCCCCGGGGGGGGCGGGAGGACACAGATACGCAGTATTTT. This chain links TRBV27 with TRBJ2-3; 8 bases are a match to TRBD2. The length of the CDR3 is 17 residues. V dropped 5 bases and J dropped 2; count of bases not matched to a gene: 12. CDR1 and CDR2 (germline): MNHEY, SMNVEV (reference sequence).

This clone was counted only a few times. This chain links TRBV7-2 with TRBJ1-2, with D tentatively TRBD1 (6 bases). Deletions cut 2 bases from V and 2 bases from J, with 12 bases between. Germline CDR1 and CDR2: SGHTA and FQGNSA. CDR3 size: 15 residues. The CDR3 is CASSLRGGENYGYTF. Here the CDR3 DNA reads TGTGCCAGCAGCTTAAGGGGGGGCGAGAACTATGGCTACACCTTC.

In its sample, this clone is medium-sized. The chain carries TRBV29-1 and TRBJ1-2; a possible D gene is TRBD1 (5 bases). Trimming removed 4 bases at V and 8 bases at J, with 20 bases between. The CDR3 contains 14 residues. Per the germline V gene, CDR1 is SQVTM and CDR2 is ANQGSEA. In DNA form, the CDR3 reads TGCAGCGTTGCTAAGCTCCGGGACCCCTTCGGCTACACCTTC. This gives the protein CSVAKLRDPFGYTF.

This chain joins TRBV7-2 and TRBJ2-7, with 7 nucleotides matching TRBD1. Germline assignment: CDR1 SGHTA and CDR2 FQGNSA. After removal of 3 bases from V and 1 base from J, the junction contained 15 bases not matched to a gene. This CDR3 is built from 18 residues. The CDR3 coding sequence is TGTGCCAGCAGCTTTCCATCCCTTCCGGGACAGAGTTCCTACGAGCAGTACTTC. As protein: CASSFPSLPGQSSYEQYF.

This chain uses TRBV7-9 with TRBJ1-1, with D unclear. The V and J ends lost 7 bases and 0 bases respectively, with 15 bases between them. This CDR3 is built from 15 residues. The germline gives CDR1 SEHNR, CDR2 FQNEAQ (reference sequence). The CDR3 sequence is CASIFPRAMNTEAFF. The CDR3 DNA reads TGTGCCAGCATCTTCCCTCGGGCTATGAACACTGAAGCTTTCTTT.

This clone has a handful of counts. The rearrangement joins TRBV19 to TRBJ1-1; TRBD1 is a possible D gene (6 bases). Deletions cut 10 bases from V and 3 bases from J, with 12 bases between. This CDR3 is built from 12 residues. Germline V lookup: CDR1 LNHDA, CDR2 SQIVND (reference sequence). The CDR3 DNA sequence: TGTGCCACCCAGGGGTCATACACTGAAGCTTTCTTT. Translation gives CATQGSYTEAFF.

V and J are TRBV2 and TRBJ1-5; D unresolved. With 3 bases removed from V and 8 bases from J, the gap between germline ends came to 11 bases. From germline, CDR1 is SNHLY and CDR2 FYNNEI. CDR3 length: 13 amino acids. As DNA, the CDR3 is TGTGCCAGCAGTGAGGGGTACGGAAAGCCCCAGCATTTT. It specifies CASSEGYGKPQHF.

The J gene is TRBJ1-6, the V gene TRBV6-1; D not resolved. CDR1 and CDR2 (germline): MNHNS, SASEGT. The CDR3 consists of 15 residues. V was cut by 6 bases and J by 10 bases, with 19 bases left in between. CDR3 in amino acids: CASRADTDGPSPLHF. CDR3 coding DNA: TGTGCCAGCAGGGCAGACACAGATGGGCCCTCACCCCTCCACTTT.

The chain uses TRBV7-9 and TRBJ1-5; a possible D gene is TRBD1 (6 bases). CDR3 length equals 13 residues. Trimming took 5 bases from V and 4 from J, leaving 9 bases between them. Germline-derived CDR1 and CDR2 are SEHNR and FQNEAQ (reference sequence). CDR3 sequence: CASSPDRNQPQHF. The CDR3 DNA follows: TGTGCCAGCAGCCCCGACAGGAATCAGCCCCAGCATTTT.

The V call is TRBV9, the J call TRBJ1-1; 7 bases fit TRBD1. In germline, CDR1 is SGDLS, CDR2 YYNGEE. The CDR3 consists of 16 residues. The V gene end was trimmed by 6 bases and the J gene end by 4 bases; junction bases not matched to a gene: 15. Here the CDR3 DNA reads TGTGCCAGCACATCCGACGAGGGGGCTAAGGGCACTGAAGCTTTCTTT. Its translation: CASTSDEGAKGTEAFF.